The 9 T cell receptor beta chains below all came from one sample that was sequenced in a study of graft-versus-host responses after intestinal transplantation. Only in-frame clones appear in the TCRdb table, and some are missing; sequencing was by immunoSEQ multiplex PCR. Of about 85,000 clones in the sample, over 80% were seen once. Antigens for these TCRs are unknown. The sequencing here drew on unstimulated CD8+ T cells sorted from spleen or lymph node cells, taken before intestinal transplant. The receptors stem from a human donor who received an intestinal transplant.

The chain carries TRBV29-1 and TRBJ2-5; 7 nucleotides line up with TRBD2. The CDR3 totals 13 residues. V was clipped by 5 bases and J by 5 bases; unmatched bases: 8. CDR1 SQVTM and CDR2 ANQGSEA come from the germline V gene. This CDR3 is CSVLSGAWETQYF. In nucleotides, the CDR3 is TGCAGCGTTTTGAGCGGGGCTTGGGAGACCCAGTACTTC.

This chain uses TRBV7-9 with TRBJ2-7, with D maybe TRBD2 (5 bases). Germline V lookup: CDR1 SEHNR, CDR2 FQNEAQ (reference sequence). The CDR3 has 12 amino acids. Trimming pared 5 bases from V and 3 bases from J, leaving 8 bases between. The CDR3 DNA reads TGTGCCAGCAGCCATACTAGCTACGAGCAGTACTTC. Encoded protein: CASSHTSYEQYF.

This chain uses TRBV6-5 with TRBJ2-5; no clear D. This CDR3 has 16 amino acids. The V and J ends lost 0 bases and 0 bases respectively, with 11 bases between them. The germline CDR1 and CDR2 sequences are MNHEY and SVGAGI. This CDR3 reads CASSYSPVVYQETQYF. In DNA form, the CDR3 reads TGTGCCAGCAGTTACTCTCCCGTAGTGTACCAAGAGACCCAGTACTTC.

V and J are TRBV7-9 and TRBJ2-4; D tentatively fits TRBD1 or TRBD2 (5 bases each). The germline V and J ends were trimmed by 3 bases and 6 bases, with 6 bases remaining between them. Germline-derived CDR1 and CDR2 are SEHNR and FQNEAQ (reference sequence). This CDR3 is 12 amino acids long. The CDR3: CASSFGGNIQYF. The DNA for the CDR3 is TGTGCCAGCAGCTTTGGGGGAAACATTCAGTACTTC.

The chain carries TRBV19 and TRBJ2-7; 8 bases are shared with TRBD1. The V segment lost 3 bases and the J segment 7 bases; nucleotides outside the gene matches: 14. Germline loops: CDR1 LNHDA, CDR2 SQIVND (reference sequence). The CDR3 runs 16 residues. CDR3 sequence: CASSMIHWQGAEEQYF. DNA for the CDR3: TGTGCCAGTAGTATGATACATTGGCAGGGGGCGGAGGAGCAGTACTTC.

The CDR3 sequence is CASSLSGTGRYEQYF. The CDR3 bases are TGTGCCAGCAGCTTATCCGGGACAGGGCGATACGAGCAGTACTTC. This sequence joins TRBV7-2 and TRBJ2-7, with 9 nucleotides matching TRBD1. CDR1 and CDR2 (germline): SGHTA, FQGNSA. V was pared by 2 bases and J by 4 bases, with 6 bases of the junction left unmatched. The CDR3 has 15 amino acids.

The chain is built from TRBV4-1 and TRBJ2-1; D might be TRBD2 (5 bases). The germline V and J ends were trimmed by 2 bases and 1 base, with 9 bases remaining between them. In germline, CDR1 is MGHRA, CDR2 YSYEKL. The CDR3 is 15 residues long. The chain's CDR3 is CASSQTRESYNEQFF. The DNA of the CDR3 is TGCGCCAGCAGCCAAACTAGAGAGTCCTACAATGAGCAGTTCTTC.

This chain connects TRBV4-2 to TRBJ2-1; TRBD2 might be the D (6 bases). Germline CDR1 is LGHNA and CDR2 is YNFKEQ. The CDR3 contains 16 residues. The V gene lost 0 bases and the J gene lost 6 bases, with 15 bases spanning the gap. CDR3 in amino acids: CASSQEPGRSTNEQFF. CDR3 nucleotides: TGTGCCAGCAGCCAAGAACCCGGGAGAAGTACCAATGAGCAGTTCTTC.

V usage is TRBV4-1 and J usage is TRBJ1-1; D gene ambiguous. CDR3 size: 14 residues. Trimming stripped 0 bases from V and 10 bases from J, with 15 bases between. The germline gives CDR1 MGHRA, CDR2 YSYEKL. Here the CDR3 reads CASSQDVKVDVAFF. CDR3 coding DNA: TGCGCCAGCAGCCAAGATGTGAAGGTGGATGTAGCTTTCTTT.